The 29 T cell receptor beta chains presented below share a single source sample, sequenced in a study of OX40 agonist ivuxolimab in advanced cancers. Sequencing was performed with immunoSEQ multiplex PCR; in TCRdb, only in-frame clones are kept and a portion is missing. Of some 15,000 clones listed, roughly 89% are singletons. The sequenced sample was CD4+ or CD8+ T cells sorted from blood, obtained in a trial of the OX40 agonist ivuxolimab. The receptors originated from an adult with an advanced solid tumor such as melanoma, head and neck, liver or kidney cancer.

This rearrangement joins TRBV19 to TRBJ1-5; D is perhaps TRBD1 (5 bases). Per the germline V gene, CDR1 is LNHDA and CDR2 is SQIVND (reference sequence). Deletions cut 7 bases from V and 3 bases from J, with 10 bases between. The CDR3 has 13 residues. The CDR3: CASNQGFNQPQHF. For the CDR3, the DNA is TGTGCCAGTAACCAGGGTTTCAATCAGCCCCAGCATTTT.

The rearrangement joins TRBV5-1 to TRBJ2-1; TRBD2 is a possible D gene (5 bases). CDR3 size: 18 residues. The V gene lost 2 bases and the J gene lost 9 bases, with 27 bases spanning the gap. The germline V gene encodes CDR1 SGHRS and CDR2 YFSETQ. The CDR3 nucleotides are TGCGCCAGCAGCTTAAGACAACTCAGGACCGTCGAAGAGGGTGAGCAGTTCTTC. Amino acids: CASSLRQLRTVEEGEQFF.

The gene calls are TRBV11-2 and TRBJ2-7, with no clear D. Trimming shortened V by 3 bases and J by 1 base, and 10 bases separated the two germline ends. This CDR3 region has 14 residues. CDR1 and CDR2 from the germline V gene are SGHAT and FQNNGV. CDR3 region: CASSFGHASYEQYF. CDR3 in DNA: TGTGCCAGCAGCTTCGGCCATGCATCCTACGAGCAGTACTTC.

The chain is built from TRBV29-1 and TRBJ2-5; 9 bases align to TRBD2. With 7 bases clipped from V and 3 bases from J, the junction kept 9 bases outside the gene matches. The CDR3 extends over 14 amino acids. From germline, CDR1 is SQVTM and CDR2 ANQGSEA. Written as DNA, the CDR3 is TGCAGCGCTAGCGGGATACCTAAAAAAGAGACCCAGTACTTC. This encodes CSASGIPKKETQYF.

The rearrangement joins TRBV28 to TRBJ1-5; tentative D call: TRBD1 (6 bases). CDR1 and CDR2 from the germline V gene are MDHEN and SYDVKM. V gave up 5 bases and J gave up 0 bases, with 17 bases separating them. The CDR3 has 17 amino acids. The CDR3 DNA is TGTGCCAGCAGTATCGGATCTGAGGGGGGTAGCAATCAGCCCCAGCATTTT. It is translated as CASSIGSEGGSNQPQHF.

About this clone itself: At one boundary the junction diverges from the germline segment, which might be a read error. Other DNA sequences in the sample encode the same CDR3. CDR3 nucleotides: TGTGCCAGCAGTTGGGGGGACCTGAACACTGAAGCCTTCTTT. Its protein is CASSWGDLNTEAFF. The V call is TRBV6-5, the J call TRBJ1-1; D is perhaps TRBD1 (5 bases). This CDR3 comprises 14 residues. Germline assignment: CDR1 MNHEY and CDR2 SVGAGI.

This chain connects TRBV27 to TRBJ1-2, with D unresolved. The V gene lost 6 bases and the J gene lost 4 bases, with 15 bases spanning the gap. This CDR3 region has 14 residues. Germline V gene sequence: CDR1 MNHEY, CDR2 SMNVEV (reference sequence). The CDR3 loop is CASSSGGIGYGYTF. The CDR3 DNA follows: TGTGCCAGCAGCTCCGGTGGTATTGGCTATGGCTACACCTTC.

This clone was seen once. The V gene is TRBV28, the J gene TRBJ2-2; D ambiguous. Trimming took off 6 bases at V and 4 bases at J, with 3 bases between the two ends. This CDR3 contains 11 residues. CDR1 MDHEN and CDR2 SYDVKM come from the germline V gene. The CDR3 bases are TGTGCCAGCAGCCTCACCGGGGAGCTGTTTTTT. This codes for CASSLTGELFF. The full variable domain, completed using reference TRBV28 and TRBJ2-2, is DVKVTQSSRYLVKRTGEKVFLECVQDMDHENMFWYRQDPGLGLRLIYFSYDVKMKEKGDIPEGYSVSREKKERFSLILESASTNQTSMYLCASSLTGELFFGEGSRLTVL.

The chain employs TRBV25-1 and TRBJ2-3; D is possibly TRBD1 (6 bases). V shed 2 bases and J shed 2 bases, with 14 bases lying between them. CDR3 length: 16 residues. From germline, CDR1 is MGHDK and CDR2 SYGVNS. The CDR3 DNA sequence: TGTGCCAGCAGTGAAATTAGGGACACGTACACAGATACGCAGTATTTT. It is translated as CASSEIRDTYTDTQYF.

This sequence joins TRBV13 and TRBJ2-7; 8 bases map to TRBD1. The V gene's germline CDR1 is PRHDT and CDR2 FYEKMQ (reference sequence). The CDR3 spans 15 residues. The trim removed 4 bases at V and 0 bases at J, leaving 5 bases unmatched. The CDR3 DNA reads TGTGCCAGCAGCTCAAGACAGGGGCTCTCCTACGAGCAGTACTTC. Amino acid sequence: CASSSRQGLSYEQYF.

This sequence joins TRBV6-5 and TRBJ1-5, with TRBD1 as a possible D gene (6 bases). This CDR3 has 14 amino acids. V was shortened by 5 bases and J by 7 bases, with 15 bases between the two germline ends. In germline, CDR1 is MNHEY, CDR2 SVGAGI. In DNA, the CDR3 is TGTGCCAGCAGTCAAACAGGGTTAAACCAGCCCCAGCATTTT. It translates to CASSQTGLNQPQHF.

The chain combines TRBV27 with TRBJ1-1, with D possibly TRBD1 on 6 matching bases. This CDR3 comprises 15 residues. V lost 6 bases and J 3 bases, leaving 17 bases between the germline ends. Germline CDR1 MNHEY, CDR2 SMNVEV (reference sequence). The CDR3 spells CASSTMGGQDTEAFF. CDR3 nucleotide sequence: TGTGCCAGCAGCACCATGGGGGGGCAGGACACTGAAGCTTTCTTT.

This CDR3 reads CASSHTLGPQHF. DNA of the CDR3: TGTGCCAGCAGCCATACCCTCGGGCCCCAGCATTTT. The chain carries TRBV14 and TRBJ1-5, with D hard to call. Germline lookup yields CDR1 SGHDN and CDR2 FVKESK. Deletions cut 3 bases from V and 9 bases from J, with 9 bases between. This CDR3 is built from 12 residues.

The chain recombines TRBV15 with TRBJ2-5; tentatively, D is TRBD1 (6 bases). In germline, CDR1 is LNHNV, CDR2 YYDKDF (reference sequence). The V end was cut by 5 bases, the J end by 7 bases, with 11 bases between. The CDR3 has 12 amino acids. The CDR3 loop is CATSGLGGTQYF. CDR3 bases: TGTGCCACCAGCGGATTAGGGGGGACCCAGTACTTC.

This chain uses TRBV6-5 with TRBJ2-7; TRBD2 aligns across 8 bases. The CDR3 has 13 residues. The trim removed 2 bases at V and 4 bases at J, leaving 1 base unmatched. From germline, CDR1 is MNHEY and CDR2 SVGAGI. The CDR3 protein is CASSYGTSYEQYF. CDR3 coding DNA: TGTGCCAGCAGTTACGGGACTAGTTACGAGCAGTACTTC.

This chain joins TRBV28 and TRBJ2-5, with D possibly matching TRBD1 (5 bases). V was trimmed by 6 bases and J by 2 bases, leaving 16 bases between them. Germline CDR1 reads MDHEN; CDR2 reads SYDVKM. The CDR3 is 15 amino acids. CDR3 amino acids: CASSRRQIPQETQYF. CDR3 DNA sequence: TGTGCCAGCAGCCGAAGACAGATCCCGCAAGAGACCCAGTACTTC. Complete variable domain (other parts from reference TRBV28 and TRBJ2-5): DVKVTQSSRYLVKRTGEKVFLECVQDMDHENMFWYRQDPGLGLRLIYFSYDVKMKEKGDIPEGYSVSREKKERFSLILESASTNQTSMYLCASSRRQIPQETQYFGPGTRLLVL.

The CDR3 region has the DNA TGCGCCAGCAGCCAAGGGGGAGGATACGAGCAGTACTTC. It translates to CASSQGGGYEQYF. V is TRBV4-1 and J is TRBJ2-7; D perhaps matches TRBD2 (6 bases). The germline V gene has CDR1 MGHRA and CDR2 YSYEKL. CDR3 length equals 13 residues. Deletions cut 1 base from V and 4 bases from J, with 8 bases between.

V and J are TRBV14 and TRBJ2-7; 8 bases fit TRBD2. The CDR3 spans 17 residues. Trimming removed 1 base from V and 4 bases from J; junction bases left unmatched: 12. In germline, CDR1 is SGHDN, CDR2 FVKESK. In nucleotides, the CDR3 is TGTGCCAGCAGCCAAGGAACTGTCGGGAGGGCCTGGTACGAGCAGTACTTC. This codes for CASSQGTVGRAWYEQYF.

The CDR3 DNA is TGTGCCAGCTCAGAAACCTACGAGCAGTACTTC. This codes for CASSETYEQYF. The chain carries TRBV18 and TRBJ2-7; D is uncertain. There are 11 residues in the CDR3. Deletions cut 5 bases from V and 2 bases from J, with 4 bases between. Germline CDR1 reads KGHSH; CDR2 reads LQKENI.

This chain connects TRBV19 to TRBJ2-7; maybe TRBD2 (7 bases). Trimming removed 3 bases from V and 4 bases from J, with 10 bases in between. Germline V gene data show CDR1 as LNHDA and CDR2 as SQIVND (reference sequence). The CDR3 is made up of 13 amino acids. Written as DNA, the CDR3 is TGTGCCAGTAGTATTGGGGGGGCGTACGAGCAGTACTTC. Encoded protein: CASSIGGAYEQYF.

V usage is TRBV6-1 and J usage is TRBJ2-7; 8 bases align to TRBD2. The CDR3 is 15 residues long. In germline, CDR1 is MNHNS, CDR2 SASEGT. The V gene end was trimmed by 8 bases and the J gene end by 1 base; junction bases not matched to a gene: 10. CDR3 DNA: TGTGCCAGCCTCTCTTGGCGGGAGGTTTCCTACGAGCAGTACTTC. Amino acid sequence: CASLSWREVSYEQYF.

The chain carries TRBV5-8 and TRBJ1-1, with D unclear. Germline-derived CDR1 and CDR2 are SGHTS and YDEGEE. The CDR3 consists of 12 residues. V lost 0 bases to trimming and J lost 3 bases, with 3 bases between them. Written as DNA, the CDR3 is TGTGCCAGCAGCTTGGTTTACACTGAAGCTTTCTTT. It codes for CASSLVYTEAFF. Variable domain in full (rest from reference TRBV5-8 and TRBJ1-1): EAGVTQSPTHLIKTRGQQATLRCSPISGHTSVYWYQQALGLGLQFLLWYDEGEERNRGNFPPRFSGRQFPNYSSELNVNALELEDSALYLCASSLVYTEAFFGQGTRLTVV.

The CDR3 protein is CASSLGQGWNTEAFF. The CDR3 nucleotides are TGCGCCAGCAGCTTGGGACAGGGGTGGAACACTGAAGCTTTCTTT. The chain employs TRBV5-1 and TRBJ1-1, with 8 positions matching TRBD1. The CDR3 totals 15 residues. The germline V gene encodes CDR1 SGHRS and CDR2 YFSETQ. The J segment lost 1 base and the V segment lost 0 bases, leaving 2 bases of the junction unmatched.

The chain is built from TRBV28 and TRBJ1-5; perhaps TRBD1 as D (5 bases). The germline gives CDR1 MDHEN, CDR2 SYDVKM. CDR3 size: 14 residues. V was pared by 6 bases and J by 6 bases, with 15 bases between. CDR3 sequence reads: CASRGRGRVQPQHF. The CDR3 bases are TGTGCCAGCAGGGGTAGGGGCAGGGTTCAGCCCCAGCATTTT.

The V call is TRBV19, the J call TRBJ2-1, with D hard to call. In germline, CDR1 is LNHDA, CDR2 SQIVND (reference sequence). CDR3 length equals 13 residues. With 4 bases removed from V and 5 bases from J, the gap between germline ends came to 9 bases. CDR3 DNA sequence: TGTGCCAGTAGTAGGCTCCAGCACAATGAGCAGTTCTTC. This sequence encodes CASSRLQHNEQFF.

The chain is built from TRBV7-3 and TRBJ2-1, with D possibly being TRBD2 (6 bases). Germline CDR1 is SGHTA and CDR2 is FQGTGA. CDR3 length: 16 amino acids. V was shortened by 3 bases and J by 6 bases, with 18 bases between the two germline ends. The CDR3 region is CASSLVDSDYPNEQFF. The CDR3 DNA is TGTGCCAGCAGCTTGGTTGACTCGGACTACCCCAATGAGCAGTTCTTC.

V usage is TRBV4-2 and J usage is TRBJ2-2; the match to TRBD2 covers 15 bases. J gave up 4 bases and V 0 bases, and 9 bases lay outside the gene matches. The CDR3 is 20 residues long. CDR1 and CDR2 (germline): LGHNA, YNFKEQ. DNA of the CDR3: TGTGCCAGCAGCCAAGATTCCGGACTAGCGGGAGGGCCGGTCACCGGGGAGCTGTTTTTT. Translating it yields CASSQDSGLAGGPVTGELFF.

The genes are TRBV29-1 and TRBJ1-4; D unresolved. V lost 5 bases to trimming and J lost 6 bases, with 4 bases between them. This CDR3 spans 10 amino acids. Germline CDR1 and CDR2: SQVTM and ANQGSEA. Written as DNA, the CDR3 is TGCAGCGTTATGGATGAAAAACTGTTTTTT. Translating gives CSVMDEKLFF.

As DNA, the CDR3 is TGTGCCAGCTCACAACCGGGACTAGCGAAGAGCACAGATACGCAGTATTTT. Protein product: CASSQPGLAKSTDTQYF. The chain uses TRBV18 and TRBJ2-3; 10 nucleotides match TRBD2. This CDR3 has 17 amino acids. J was trimmed by 0 bases and V by 4 bases; bases with no gene match: 7. The germline CDR1 and CDR2 sequences are KGHSH and LQKENI.